The present entry profiles one TCR beta chain with its context. The CDR3 contains 13 residues. CDR1 is MNHEY and CDR2 is SVGAGI in the germline V gene. Trimming removed 11 bases at V and 0 bases at J, with 10 bases between. In the source study's methods: Reference gene primer amplification gave estimated nucleated cell counts. Measured with immunoSEQ multiplex PCR; TCRdb has only the in-frame clones, and not every one. For V, J and clone size, that table is used; D and trimming come from the DNA. The sample comprises approximately 290,000 clones, around 89% of which are singletons, and 0.75% to 0.9% rests with the top ten. This record comes from a study of blood T cell repertoires in COVID-19. The overall study: The samples span acute and convalescent COVID-19 from the United States, Italy and Spain. Sample material is recorded as cDNA or gDNA derived from T cells, B-cell-depleted T cells, or PBMCs.

The clonotype was recovered from a man aged 25 to 40 with acute or convalescent COVID-19. This chain connects TRBV6-5 to TRBJ2-2; D is perhaps TRBD2 (5 bases). Sequencing was carried out using peripheral blood. CDR3 sequence (DNA): TGTGCCCGAGGGTCTCCGAACACCGGGGAGCTGTTTTTT. This gives the protein CARGSPNTGELFF.